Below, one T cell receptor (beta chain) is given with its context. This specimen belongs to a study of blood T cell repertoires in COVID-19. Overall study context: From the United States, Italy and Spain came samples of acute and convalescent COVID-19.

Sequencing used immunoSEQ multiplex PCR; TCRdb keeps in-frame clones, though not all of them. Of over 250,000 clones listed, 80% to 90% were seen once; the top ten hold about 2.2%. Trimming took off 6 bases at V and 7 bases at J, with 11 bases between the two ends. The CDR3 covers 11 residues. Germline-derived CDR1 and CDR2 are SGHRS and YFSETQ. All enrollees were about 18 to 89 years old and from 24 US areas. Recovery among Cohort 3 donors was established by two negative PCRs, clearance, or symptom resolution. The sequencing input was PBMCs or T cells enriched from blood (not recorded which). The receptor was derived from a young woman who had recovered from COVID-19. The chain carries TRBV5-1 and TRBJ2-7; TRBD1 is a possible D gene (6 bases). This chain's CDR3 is CASTRGGEQYF. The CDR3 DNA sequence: TGCGCCAGCACGAGAGGGGGAGAGCAGTACTTC.